The entry below describes one T cell receptor (beta chain). Antigen specificity is unknown. These data belong to a study of cytomegalovirus exposure and HLA in healthy donors. Findings of the study overall: An analysis was carried out later, and it reportedly showed fewer N-insertions in an Asian-associated ancestry cluster than the approximately 670-donor mean. Within an earlier analysis, most TCR beta V segments proved productive either about 90% or about 30% of the time.

The donors were healthy bone marrow donors. PCR amplification relied on 60 Vbeta primers (plus 13 Jbeta primers). Data came from immunoSEQ multiplex PCR; TCRdb stores just in-frame clones and leaves some out. The data hold over 150,000 clones, with roughly 84% observed a single time. The CDR3 runs 13 residues. After removal of 4 bases from V and 7 bases from J, the junction contained 4 bases not matched to a gene. Germline V CDR1 and CDR2: SNHLY, FYNNEI. The TCR was taken from a boy aged 2 to 10 in good health and CMV-seronegative. This chain connects TRBV2 to TRBJ1-5, with 7 bases lining up with TRBD1. Material: PBMCs. CDR3 coding DNA: TGTGCCAGCAGTGGACAGGGTGGGCAGCCCCAGCATTTT. Translating it yields CASSGQGGQPQHF.